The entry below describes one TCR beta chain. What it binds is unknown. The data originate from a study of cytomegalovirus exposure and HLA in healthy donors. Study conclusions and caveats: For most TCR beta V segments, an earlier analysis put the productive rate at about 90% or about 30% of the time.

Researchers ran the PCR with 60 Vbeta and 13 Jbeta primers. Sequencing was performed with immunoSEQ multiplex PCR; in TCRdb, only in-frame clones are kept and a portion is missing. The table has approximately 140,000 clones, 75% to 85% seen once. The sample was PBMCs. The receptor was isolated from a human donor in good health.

In DNA, the CDR3 is TGCGCCAGCAGCCCAAAGATCGGGACAGGAGACTATGGCTACACCTTC. Its protein product is CASSPKIGTGDYGYTF. This rearrangement joins TRBV4-1 to TRBJ1-2; 8 nucleotides align to TRBD1. Germline CDR1 is MGHRA and CDR2 is YSYEKL. Trimming cost V 4 bases and J 3 bases; bases outside gene matches: 10. CDR3 length equals 16 residues.